Listed here are 9 T cell receptor beta chains from one sample, sequenced in a study of control samples from healthy donors and cancer patients. Profiled with immunoSEQ multiplex PCR; TCRdb holds only in-frame clones, not every one. In the table there are 90,000 to 150,000 clones, 70% to 90% of which are singletons. Input material: blood. The source is a man aged 40-49 years in good health.

The chain carries TRBV3-1 (or the pseudogene TRBV3-2) and TRBJ1-5; D perhaps matches TRBD1 (6 bases). Germline CDR1 and CDR2: LGHDT and YNNKEL (reference sequence). CDR3 length: 15 amino acids. The V end lost 4 bases, the J end lost 4 bases, and 14 bases lay between the germline ends. The CDR3 DNA reads TGTGCCAGCAGCCCAACCCGGGGGCATAATCAGCCCCAGCATTTT. As protein: CASSPTRGHNQPQHF.

This chain connects TRBV10-2 to TRBJ2-1; possibly TRBD2 for D (6 bases). This CDR3 comprises 15 residues. Per germline, CDR1 WSHSY and CDR2 SAAADI. CDR3: CASTLGGPTYNEQFF. The CDR3 coding sequence is TGCGCTTCCACCTTGGGGGGTCCAACCTACAATGAGCAGTTCTTC.

The rearrangement links TRBV30 to TRBJ2-2, with 10 bases fitting TRBD2. In germline, CDR1 is GTSNPN, CDR2 SVGIG (reference sequence). V lost 5 bases and J lost 10; bases outside the gene matches: 10. The CDR3 has 14 residues. The CDR3 DNA sequence: TGTGCCTGGGAGCGGGGGGGAATTTCCAAGGAGCTGTTTTTT. This encodes CAWERGGISKELFF.

The chain carries TRBV5-6 and TRBJ2-7; D is perhaps TRBD1 or TRBD2 (5 bases each). The V gene lost 0 bases and the J gene lost 4 bases, with 8 bases spanning the gap. This CDR3 region has 13 residues. Germline V lookup: CDR1 SGHDT, CDR2 YYEEEE. For the CDR3, the DNA is TGTGCCAGCAGCTTGGTGGGGGTATACGAGCAGTACTTC. This sequence encodes CASSLVGVYEQYF.

V usage is TRBV6-5 and J usage is TRBJ2-5; the match to TRBD2 covers 10 bases. The CDR3 loop spans 15 amino acids. The germline CDR1 and CDR2 sequences are MNHEY and SVGAGI. Unmatched junction bases numbered 3, after V lost 5 bases and J lost 0 bases. The CDR3 sequence: CASSTSGDYQETQYF. CDR3 coding DNA: TGTGCCAGCAGTACTAGCGGGGATTACCAAGAGACCCAGTACTTC.

Concerning this clone: Within the sample, other DNA sequences also encode this same CDR3. The chain carries TRBV7-9 and TRBJ2-7; D is ambiguous. Germline CDR1 reads SEHNR; CDR2 reads FQNEAQ (reference sequence). The CDR3 spans 14 residues. Trimming removed 1 base at V and 2 bases at J, with 9 bases between. The CDR3 DNA sequence: TGTGCCAGCAGCTTAGAGCAGAGCACCTACGAGCAGTACTTC. Translating gives CASSLEQSTYEQYF.

The chain links TRBV19 to TRBJ2-6, with unresolved D. The V gene's germline CDR1 is LNHDA and CDR2 SQIVND (reference sequence). Trimming removed 4 bases from V and 2 bases from J, with 9 bases in between. The CDR3 is made up of 15 amino acids. Here the CDR3 reads CASSNSAPGANVLTF. For the CDR3, the DNA is TGTGCCAGTAGTAACAGTGCCCCTGGGGCCAACGTCCTGACTTTC.

This chain joins TRBV24-1 and TRBJ1-3; D is undetermined. The germline V gene has CDR1 KGHDR and CDR2 SFDVKD. V gave up 2 bases and J gave up 0 bases, with 10 bases separating them. The CDR3 sequence is 16 residues long. CDR3: CATSDSKSTSGNTIYF. The CDR3 bases are TGTGCCACCAGTGATTCTAAATCCACCTCTGGAAACACCATATATTTT.

The chain is built from TRBV29-1 and TRBJ2-7; the D is unclear. V was pared by 4 bases and J by 4 bases, with 8 bases between. The CDR3 is 11 amino acids. Germline V gene data show CDR1 as SQVTM and CDR2 as ANQGSEA. CDR3 nucleotide sequence: TGCAGCGTTGTAGACCTGTACGAGCAGTACTTC. Translating it yields CSVVDLYEQYF.